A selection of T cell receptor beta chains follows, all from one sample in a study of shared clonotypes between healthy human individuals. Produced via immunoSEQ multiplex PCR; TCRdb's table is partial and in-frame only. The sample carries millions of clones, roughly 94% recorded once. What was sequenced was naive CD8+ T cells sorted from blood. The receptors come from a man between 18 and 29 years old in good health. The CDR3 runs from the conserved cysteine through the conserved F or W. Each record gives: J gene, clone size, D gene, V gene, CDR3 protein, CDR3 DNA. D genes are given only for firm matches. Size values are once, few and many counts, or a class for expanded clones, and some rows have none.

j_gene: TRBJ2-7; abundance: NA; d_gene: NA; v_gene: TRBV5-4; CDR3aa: CASSLGRGGTYEQYF; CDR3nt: TGTGCCAGCAGCTTGGGGAGGGGGGGAACCTACGAGCAGTACTTC
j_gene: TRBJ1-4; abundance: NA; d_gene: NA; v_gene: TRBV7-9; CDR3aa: CASSSWAGIEKLFF; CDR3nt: TGTGCCAGCAGCTCCTGGGCAGGGATTGAAAAACTGTTTTTT
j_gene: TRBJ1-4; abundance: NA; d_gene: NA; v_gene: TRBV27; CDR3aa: CASSRGEKLFF; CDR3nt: TGTGCCAGCAGCCGAGGTGAAAAACTGTTTTTT
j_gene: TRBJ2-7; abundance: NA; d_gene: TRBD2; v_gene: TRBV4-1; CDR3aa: CASSQDSSGSINEQYF; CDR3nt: TGCGCCAGCAGCCAAGACTCCAGCGGGAGTATCAACGAGCAGTACTTC
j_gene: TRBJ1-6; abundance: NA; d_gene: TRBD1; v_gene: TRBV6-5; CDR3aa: CASSYFGTGGHSPLHF; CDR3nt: TGTGCCAGCAGTTACTTTGGGACAGGGGGCCATTCACCCCTCCACTTT
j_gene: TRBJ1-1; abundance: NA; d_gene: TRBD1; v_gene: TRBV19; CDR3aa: CASSIVWDRLNTEAFF; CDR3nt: TGTGCCAGTAGTATAGTTTGGGACAGGCTGAACACTGAAGCTTTCTTT
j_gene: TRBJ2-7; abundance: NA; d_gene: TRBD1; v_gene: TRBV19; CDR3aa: CASSIGTGGDYEQYF; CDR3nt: TGTGCCAGTAGTATCGGGACAGGGGGTGACTACGAGCAGTACTTC
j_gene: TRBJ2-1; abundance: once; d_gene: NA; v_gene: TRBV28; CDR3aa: CASSWGQYNEQFF; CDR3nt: TGTGCCAGCAGTTGGGGACAATACAATGAGCAGTTCTTC
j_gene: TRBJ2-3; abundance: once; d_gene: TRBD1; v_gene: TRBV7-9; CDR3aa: CASSLGTGPTDTQYF; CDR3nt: TGTGCCAGCAGCTTAGGGACAGGGCCCACAGATACGCAGTATTTT
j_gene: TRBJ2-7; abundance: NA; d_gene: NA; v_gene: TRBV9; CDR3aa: CASSVAGASSYEQYF; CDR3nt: TGTGCCAGCAGCGTAGCGGGGGCGAGCTCCTACGAGCAGTACTTC
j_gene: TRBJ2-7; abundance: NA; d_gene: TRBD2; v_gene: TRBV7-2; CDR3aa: CASSPGLGAEQYF; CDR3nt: TGTGCCAGCAGCCCGGGACTAGGGGCTGAGCAGTACTTC
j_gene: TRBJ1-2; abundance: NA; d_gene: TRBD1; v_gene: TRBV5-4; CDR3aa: CASSTGQGLYGYTF; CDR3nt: TGTGCCAGCAGCACGGGACAGGGACTCTATGGCTACACCTTC
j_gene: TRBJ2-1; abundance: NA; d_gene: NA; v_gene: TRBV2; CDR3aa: CASSDGQGLVNEQFF; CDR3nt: TGTGCCAGCAGTGATGGGCAGGGGTTGGTCAATGAGCAGTTCTTC
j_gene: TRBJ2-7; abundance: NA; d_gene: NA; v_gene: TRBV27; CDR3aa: CASSWGTPSEEQYF; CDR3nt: TGTGCCAGCAGCTGGGGCACCCCTTCGGAGGAGCAGTACTTC
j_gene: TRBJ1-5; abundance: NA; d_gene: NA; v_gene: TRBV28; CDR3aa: CASSPGVGNQPQHF; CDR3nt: TGTGCCAGCAGCCCGGGGGTGGGAAATCAGCCCCAGCATTTT
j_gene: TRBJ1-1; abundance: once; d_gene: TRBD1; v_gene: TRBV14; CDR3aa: CASSQWTGANTEAFF; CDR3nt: TGTGCCAGCAGCCAGTGGACAGGGGCCAACACTGAAGCTTTCTTT
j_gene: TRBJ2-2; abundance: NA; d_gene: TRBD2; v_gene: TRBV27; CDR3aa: CASSLQGVAGPGELFF; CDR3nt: TGTGCCAGCAGTTTACAAGGGGTAGCGGGGCCCGGGGAGCTGTTTTTT
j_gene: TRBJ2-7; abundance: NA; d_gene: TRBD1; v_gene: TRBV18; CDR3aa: CASSPPDRIHEQYF; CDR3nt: TGTGCCAGCTCACCACCGGACAGGATCCACGAGCAGTACTTC
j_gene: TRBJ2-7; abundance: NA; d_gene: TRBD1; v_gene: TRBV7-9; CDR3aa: CASSRTGSYEQYF; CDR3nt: TGTGCCAGCAGCCGGACAGGGTCGTACGAGCAGTACTTC
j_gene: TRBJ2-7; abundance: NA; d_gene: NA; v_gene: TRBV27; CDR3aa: CASSLSGFYEQYF; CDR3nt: TGTGCCAGCAGTTTATCGGGATTCTACGAGCAGTACTTC
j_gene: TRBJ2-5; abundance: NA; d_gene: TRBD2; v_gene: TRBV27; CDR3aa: CASSLAGGETQYF; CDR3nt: TGTGCCAGCAGTTTAGCCGGGGGGGAGACCCAGTACTTC
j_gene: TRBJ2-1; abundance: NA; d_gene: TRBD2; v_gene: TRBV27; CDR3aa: CASSSRTSGAYNEQFF; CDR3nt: TGTGCCAGCAGTTCTCGGACTAGCGGGGCGTACAATGAGCAGTTCTTC
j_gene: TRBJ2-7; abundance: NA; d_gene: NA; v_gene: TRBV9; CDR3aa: CASSVAWGSSYEQYF; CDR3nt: TGTGCCAGCAGCGTAGCTTGGGGGAGCTCCTACGAGCAGTACTTC
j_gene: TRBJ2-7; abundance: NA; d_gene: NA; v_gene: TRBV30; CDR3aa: CAWGQSSYEQYF; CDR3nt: TGTGCCTGGGGACAGTCCTCCTACGAGCAGTACTTC
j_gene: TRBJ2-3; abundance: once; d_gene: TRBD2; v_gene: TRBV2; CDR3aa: CASSVTSGVTDTQYF; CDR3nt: TGTGCCAGCAGCGTGACTAGCGGGGTCACAGATACGCAGTATTTT
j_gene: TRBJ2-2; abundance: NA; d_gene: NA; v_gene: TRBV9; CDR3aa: CASSVIFGGELFF; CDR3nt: TGTGCCAGCAGCGTCATATTCGGCGGGGAGCTGTTTTTT
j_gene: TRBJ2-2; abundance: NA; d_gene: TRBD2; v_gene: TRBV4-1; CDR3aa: CASSHWGLLDTGELFF; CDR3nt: TGCGCCAGCAGCCATTGGGGACTACTAGACACCGGGGAGCTGTTTTTT
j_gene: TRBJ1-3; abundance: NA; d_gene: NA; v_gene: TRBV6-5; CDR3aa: CASSYAEGNTIYF; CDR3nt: TGTGCCAGCAGTTACGCGGAGGGAAACACCATATATTTT
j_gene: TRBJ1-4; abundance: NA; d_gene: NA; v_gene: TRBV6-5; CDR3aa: CASSYGVGLELFF; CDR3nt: TGTGCCAGCAGTTACGGGGTGGGGCTGGAACTGTTTTTT
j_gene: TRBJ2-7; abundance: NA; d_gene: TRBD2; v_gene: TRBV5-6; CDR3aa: CASSLRLADYYEQYF; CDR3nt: TGTGCCAGCAGCTTGCGACTAGCGGATTATTACGAGCAGTACTTC
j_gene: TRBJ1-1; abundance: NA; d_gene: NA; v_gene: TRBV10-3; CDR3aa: CASSRRDPPNTEAFF; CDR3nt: TGTGCCAGCAGTCGACGGGACCCCCCGAACACTGAAGCTTTCTTT
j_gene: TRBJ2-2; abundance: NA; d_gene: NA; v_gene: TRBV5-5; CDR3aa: CASSFRGVNTGELFF; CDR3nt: TGTGCCAGCAGCTTTAGGGGGGTAAACACCGGGGAGCTGTTTTTT
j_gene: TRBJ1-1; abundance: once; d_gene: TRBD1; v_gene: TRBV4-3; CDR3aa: CASSQVWDSDTEAFF; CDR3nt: TGCGCCAGCAGCCAAGTATGGGACAGCGACACTGAAGCTTTCTTT
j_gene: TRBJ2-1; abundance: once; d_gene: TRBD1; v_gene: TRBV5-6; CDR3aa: CASSWDRSNEQFF; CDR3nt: TGTGCCAGCAGCTGGGACAGATCCAATGAGCAGTTCTTC
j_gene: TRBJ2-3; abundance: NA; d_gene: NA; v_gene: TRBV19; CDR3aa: CASSTTWGDTQYF; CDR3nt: TGTGCCAGTAGTACGACTTGGGGGGATACGCAGTATTTT
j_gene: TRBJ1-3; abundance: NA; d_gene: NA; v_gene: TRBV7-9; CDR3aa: CASSPMWRAWGNTIYF; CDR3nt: TGTGCCAGCAGCCCAATGTGGAGGGCGTGGGGAAACACCATATATTTT
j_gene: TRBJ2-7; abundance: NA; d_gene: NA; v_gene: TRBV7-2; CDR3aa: CASSLGLPDYEQYF; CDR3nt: TGTGCCAGCAGCTTGGGACTTCCCGACTACGAGCAGTACTTC
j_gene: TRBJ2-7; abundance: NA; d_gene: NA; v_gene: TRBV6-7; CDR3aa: CASGLYEQYF; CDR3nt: TGTGCCAGCGGCCTCTACGAGCAGTACTTC
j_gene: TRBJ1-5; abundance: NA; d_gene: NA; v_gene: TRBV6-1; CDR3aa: CASSEEKYSNQPQHF; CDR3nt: TGTGCCAGCAGTGAAGAGAAATATAGCAATCAGCCCCAGCATTTT
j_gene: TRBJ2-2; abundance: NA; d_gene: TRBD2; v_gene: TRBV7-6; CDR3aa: CASSQILAVRANTGELFF; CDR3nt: TGTGCCAGCAGCCAAATACTAGCGGTCCGCGCGAACACCGGGGAGCTGTTTTTT
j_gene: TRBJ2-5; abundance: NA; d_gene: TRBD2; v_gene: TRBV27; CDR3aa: CASSFETSGSFETQYF; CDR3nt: TGTGCCAGCAGTTTTGAGACTAGCGGGAGTTTTGAGACCCAGTACTTC